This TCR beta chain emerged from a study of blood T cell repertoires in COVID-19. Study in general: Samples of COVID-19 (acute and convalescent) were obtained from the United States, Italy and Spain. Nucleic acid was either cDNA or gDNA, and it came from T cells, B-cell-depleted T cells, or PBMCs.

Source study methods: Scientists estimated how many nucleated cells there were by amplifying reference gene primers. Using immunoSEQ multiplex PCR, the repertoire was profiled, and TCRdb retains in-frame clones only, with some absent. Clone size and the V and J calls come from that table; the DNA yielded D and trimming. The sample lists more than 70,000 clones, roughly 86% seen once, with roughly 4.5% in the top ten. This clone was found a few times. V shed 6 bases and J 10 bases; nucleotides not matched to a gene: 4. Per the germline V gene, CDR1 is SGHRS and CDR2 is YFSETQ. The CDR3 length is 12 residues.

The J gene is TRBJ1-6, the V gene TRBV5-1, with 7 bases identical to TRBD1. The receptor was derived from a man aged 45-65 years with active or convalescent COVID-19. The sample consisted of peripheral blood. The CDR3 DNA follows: TGCGCCAGCACCTCGGGACAGTCACCCCTCCACTTT. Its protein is CASTSGQSPLHF.